This entry concerns a single TCR beta chain. The CDR3 is 13 amino acids. V shed 5 bases and J 16 bases; nucleotides not matched to a gene: 11. Germline V gene lookup returns CDR1 MNHNS and CDR2 SASEGT. Sequencing was performed with immunoSEQ multiplex PCR; in TCRdb, only in-frame clones are kept and a portion is missing. The sample consists of almost 65,000 clones, about 86% of them appearing once. This sample was taken from a study of technical replicates of blood from a handful of donors. This sequence originates from a human donor in good health. Some clones in this sample may be carry-over from other donors' samples. The sample taken for sequencing was PBMCs. The chain couples TRBV6-1 to TRBJ1-6; 7 nucleotides line up with TRBD1. The CDR3 protein is CASSRQGPNSLHF. CDR3 coding DNA: TGTGCCAGCAGTCGACAGGGACCCAACTCTCTCCACTTT.